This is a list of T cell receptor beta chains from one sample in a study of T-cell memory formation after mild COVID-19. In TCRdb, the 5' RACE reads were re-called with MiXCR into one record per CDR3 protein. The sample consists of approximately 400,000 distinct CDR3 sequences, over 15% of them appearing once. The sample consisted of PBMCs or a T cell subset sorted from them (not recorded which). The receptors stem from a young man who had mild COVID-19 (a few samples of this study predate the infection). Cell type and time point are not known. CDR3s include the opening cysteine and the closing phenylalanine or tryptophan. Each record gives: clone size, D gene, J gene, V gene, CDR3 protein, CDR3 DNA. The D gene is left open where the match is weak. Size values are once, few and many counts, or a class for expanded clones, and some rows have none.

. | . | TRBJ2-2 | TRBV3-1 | CASSQIRGNRPMNTGELFF | TGTGCCAGCAGCCAAATTAGGGGCAACAGGCCCATGAACACCGGGGAGCTGTTTTTT
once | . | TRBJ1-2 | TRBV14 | CASSQGQGGLNYGYTF | TGTGCCAGCAGCCAAGGCCAGGGAGGGCTAAACTATGGCTACACCTTC
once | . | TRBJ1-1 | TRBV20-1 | CSARAGVRAEAFF | TGCAGTGCTAGAGCAGGGGTTCGGGCTGAAGCTTTCTTT
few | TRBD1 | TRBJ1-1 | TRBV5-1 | CASSAGDRSNEAFF | TGCGCCAGCAGCGCCGGGGACAGGTCGAATGAAGCTTTCTTT
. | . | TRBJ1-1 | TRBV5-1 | CASSFDSRRTEAFF | TGCGCCAGCAGTTTTGACAGTAGGAGGACTGAAGCTTTCTTT
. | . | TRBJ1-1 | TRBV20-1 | CSARDQIEAFF | TGCAGTGCTAGAGATCAAATCGAAGCTTTCTTT
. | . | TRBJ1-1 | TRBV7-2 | CASSAHRDTEAFF | TGTGCCAGCAGCGCACACAGAGACACTGAAGCTTTCTTT
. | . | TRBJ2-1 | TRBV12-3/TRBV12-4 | CASSFGWNEQFF | TGTGCCAGCAGTTTCGGGTGGAATGAGCAGTTCTTC
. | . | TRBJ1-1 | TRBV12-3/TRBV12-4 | CASSFVAGPTEAFF | TGTGCCAGCAGTTTTGTGGCAGGGCCCACTGAAGCTTTCTTT
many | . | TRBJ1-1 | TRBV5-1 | CASSVQVFNAEAFF | TGCGCCAGCAGCGTACAGGTATTCAACGCTGAAGCTTTCTTT
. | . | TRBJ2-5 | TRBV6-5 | CASSHGPVKTQYF | TGTGCCAGCAGTCATGGACCAGTCAAGACCCAGTACTTC
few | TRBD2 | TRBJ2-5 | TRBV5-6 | CASSLAGASGGQETQYF | TGTGCCAGCAGCTTGGCCGGGGCTAGCGGGGGCCAAGAGACCCAGTACTTC
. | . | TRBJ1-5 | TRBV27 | CASSSPRGESNQPQHF | TGTGCCAGCAGTTCCCCGAGGGGGGAGTCCAATCAGCCCCAGCATTTT
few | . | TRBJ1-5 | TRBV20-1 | CSARADFDQPQHF | TGCAGTGCTAGAGCAGATTTCGATCAGCCCCAGCATTTT
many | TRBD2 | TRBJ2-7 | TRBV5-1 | CASRGLAGGSYEQYF | TGCGCCAGCAGGGGACTAGCGGGGGGGAGTTACGAGCAGTACTTC
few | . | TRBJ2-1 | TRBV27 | CASSWRDSDNEQFF | TGTGCCAGCAGCTGGAGGGACTCCGACAATGAGCAGTTCTTC
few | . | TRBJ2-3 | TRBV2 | CASSDGVQGTQYF | TGTGCCAGCAGTGATGGGGTACAGGGTACGCAGTATTTT
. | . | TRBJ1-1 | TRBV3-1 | CASTRRRVGNTEAFF | TGTGCCAGCACACGAAGGAGGGTAGGGAACACTGAAGCTTTCTTT
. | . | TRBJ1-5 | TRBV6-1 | CASSGGGQPQHF | TGTGCCAGCAGTGGGGGAGGTCAGCCCCAGCATTTT
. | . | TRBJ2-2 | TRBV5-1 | CASRPGAGELFF | TGCGCCAGCAGACCAGGGGCCGGGGAGCTGTTTTTT
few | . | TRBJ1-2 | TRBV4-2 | CASSQGQGSNYGYTF | TGTGCCAGCAGCCAGGGGCAGGGGAGTAACTATGGCTACACCTTC
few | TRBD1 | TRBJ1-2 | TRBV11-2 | CASSLDPQGAHNGYTF | TGTGCCAGCAGCTTAGATCCGCAGGGGGCGCATAACGGCTACACCTTC
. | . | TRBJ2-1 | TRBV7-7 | CASSAINPGNEQFF | TGTGCTAGCAGCGCGATTAACCCGGGCAATGAGCAGTTCTTC
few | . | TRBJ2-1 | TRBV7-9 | CASSLADPPDEQFF | TGTGCCAGCAGCTTAGCGGACCCCCCCGATGAGCAGTTCTTC
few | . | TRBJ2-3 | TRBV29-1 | CSVVAWITDTQYF | TGCAGCGTTGTTGCGTGGATCACAGATACGCAGTATTTT
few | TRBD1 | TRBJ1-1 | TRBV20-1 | CSARLTGGETEAFF | TGCAGTGCTAGACTGACAGGGGGGGAAACTGAAGCTTTCTTT
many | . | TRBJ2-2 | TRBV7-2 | CASSFGGLHTGELFF | TGTGCCAGCAGCTTCGGCGGGCTGCACACCGGGGAGCTGTTTTTT
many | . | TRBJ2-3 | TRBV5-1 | CASSWGQGTADTQYF | TGCGCCAGCAGCTGGGGGCAGGGAACCGCAGATACGCAGTATTTT
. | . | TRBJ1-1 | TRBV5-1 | CASSSQAGMNTEAFF | TGCGCCAGCAGCTCGCAGGCGGGCATGAACACTGAAGCTTTCTTT
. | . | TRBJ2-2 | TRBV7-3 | CASRQTNTGELFF | TGTGCCAGCCGACAGACGAACACCGGGGAGCTGTTTTTT
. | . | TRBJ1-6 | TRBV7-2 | CASSFSGRGSPLHF | TGTGCCAGCAGCTTTTCAGGGCGAGGTTCACCCCTCCACTTT
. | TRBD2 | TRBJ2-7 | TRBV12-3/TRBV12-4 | CASSPQGAGGSEQYF | TGTGCCAGCAGCCCCCAAGGAGCGGGGGGATCCGAGCAGTACTTC
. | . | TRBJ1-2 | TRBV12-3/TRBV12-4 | CASSIGQRTF | TGTGCCAGCAGTATCGGACAGAGGACCTTC
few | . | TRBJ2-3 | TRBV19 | CASSPMGGDTQYF | TGTGCCAGTAGTCCCATGGGAGGCGATACGCAGTATTTT
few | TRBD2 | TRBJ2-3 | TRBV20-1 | CSARSSGGTDTQYF | TGCAGTGCTAGGTCCAGCGGGGGGACAGATACGCAGTATTTT
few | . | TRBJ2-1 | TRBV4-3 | CASSGRTGYNEQFF | TGCGCCAGCAGCGGGCGTACCGGATACAATGAGCAGTTCTTC
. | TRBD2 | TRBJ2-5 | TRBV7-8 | CASSGTGTSGETQYF | TGTGCCAGCAGCGGCACCGGGACTAGCGGGGAGACCCAGTACTTC
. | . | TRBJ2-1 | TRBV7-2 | CASTTRPGVSEQFF | TGTGCCAGCACCACCCGCCCGGGGGTTAGTGAGCAGTTCTTC
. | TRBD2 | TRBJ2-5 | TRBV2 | CASKRGVAGGQETQYF | TGTGCCAGCAAACGCGGGGTAGCGGGGGGTCAAGAGACCCAGTACTTC
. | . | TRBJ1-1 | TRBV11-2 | CASSPGTRDTEAFF | TGTGCCAGCAGCCCAGGGACGAGAGACACTGAAGCTTTCTTT
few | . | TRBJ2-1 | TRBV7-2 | CASSLSGLPYNEQFF | TGTGCCAGCAGCTTAAGTGGGCTCCCCTACAATGAGCAGTTCTTC
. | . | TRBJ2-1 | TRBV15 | CATSGGIVVEQFF | TGTGCCACCAGCGGAGGGATAGTTGTTGAGCAGTTCTTC
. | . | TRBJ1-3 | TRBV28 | CASTLAGRGVYIF | TGTGCCAGCACCCTAGCCGGACGGGGGGTTTATATTTTT